This TCR beta chain was found in a study of technical replicates of blood from four donors (dated by TCRdb to 2016 to 2017). Comment on this clone: Its antigen has not been determined. Nothing much larger sits one base from this clone, and base qualities are not available.

V is trimmed back by 3 bases and J by 6 bases, and the junction contains 9 bases that no gene match accounts for. The germline V gene supplies CDR1 SGDLS and CDR2 YYNGEE. The CDR3 measures 15 amino acids from cysteine to phenylalanine. Only CDR3 DNA is held: 45 bases, read in frame from base 1. Libraries were prepared through the immunoSEQ multiplex PCR assay. Sourced from immuneACCESS, this table was stored by TCRdb with only in-frame sequences that have V and J called. A share of the clones is absent; for the studies checked, an unresolved V gene accounts for under half, and the remainder has no known explanation. Recorded for this sample are about 82,000 clones; approximately 94% of them occurred a single time. Of the sample, 0.39% falls within the top ten clones.

The V and J genes are TRBV9 and TRBJ1-1; 9 bases in the middle match TRBD1. Sequenced sample: T cells isolated from PBMCs. This clonotype originated in a human donor in good health. The nucleotide sequence reads as follows: TGTGCCAGCAGCGCTAGGGGGGGGACAGGGTCTGAAGCTTTCTTT. Its amino acids are CASSARGGTGSEAFF. Beyond the CDR3, the reference TRBV9 and TRBJ1-1 genes provide the residues; the full variable domain reads: DSGVTQTPKHLITATGQRVTLRCSPRSGDLSVYWYQQSLDQGLQFLIQYYNGEERAKGNILERFSAQQFPDLHSELNLSSLELGDSALYFCASSARGGTGSEAFFGQGTRLTVV.